This TCR beta chain was found in a study of early T cells in non-severe SARS-CoV-2 infection. Study-level background: Chains were not paired, and sequencing was done on bulk RNA from unsorted whole blood.

V was clipped by 2 bases and J by 2 bases, with 4 bases between them. The CDR3 extends over 12 amino acids. From the 5' RACE reads, TCRdb called clonotypes with MiXCR, one entry per CDR3 protein. The sample carries 25,000 to 35,000 distinct CDR3 sequences, about 4.3% recorded once. This clonotype was seen at least ten times. What it binds is not known. General study points: A preference for anti-spike CD8 responses marked VDJdb matching, which missed private and CD4 specificities.

The receptor was derived from an adult who was a healthcare worker with PCR-confirmed SARS-CoV-2 infection or an uninfected control (not recorded which). V is TRBV12-3 or TRBV12-4 and J is TRBJ2-7; no clear D. The sequencing input was whole blood. CDR3 loop: CASSLRTYEQYF. CDR3 in DNA: TGTGCCAGCAGTTTAAGGACCTACGAGCAGTACTTC.